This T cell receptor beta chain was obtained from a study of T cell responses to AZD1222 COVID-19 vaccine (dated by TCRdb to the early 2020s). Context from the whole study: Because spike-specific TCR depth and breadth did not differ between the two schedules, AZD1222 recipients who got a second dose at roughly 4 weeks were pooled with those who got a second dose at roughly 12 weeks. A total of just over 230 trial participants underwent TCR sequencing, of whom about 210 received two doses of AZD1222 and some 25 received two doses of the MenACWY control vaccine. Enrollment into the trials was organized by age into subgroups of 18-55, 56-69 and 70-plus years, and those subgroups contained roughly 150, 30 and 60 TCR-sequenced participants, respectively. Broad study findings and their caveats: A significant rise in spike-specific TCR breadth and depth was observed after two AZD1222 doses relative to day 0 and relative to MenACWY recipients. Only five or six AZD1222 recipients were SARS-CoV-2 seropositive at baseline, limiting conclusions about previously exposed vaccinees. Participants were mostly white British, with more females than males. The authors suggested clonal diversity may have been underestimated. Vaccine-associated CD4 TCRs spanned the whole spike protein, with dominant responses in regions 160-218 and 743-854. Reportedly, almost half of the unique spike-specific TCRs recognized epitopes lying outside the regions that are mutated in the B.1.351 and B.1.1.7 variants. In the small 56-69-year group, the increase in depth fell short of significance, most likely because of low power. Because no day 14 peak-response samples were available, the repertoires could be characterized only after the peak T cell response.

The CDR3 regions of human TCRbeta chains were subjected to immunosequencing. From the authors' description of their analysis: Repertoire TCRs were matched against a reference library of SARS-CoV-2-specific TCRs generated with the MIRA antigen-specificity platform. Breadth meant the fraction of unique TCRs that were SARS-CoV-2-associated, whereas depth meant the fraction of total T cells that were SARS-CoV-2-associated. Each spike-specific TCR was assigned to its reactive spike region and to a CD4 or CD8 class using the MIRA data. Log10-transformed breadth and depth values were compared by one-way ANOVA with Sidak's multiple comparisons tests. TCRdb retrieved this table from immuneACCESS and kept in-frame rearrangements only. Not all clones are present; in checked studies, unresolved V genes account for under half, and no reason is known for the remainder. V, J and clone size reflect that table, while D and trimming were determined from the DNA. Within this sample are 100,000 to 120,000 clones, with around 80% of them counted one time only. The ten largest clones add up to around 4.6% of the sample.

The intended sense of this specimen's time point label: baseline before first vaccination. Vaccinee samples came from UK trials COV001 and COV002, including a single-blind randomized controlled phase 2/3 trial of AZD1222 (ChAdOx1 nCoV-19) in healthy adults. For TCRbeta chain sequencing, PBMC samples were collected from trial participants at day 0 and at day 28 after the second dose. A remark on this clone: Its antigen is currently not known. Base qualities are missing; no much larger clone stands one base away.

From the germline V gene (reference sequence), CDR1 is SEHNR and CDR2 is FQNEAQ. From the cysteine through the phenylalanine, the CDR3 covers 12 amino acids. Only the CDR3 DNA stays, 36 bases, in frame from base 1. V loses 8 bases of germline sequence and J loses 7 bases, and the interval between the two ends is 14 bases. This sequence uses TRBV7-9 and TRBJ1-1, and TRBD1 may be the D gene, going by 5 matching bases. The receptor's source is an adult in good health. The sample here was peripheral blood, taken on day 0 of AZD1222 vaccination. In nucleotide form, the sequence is TGTGCCAGCCACGCGAGGGGCGGTGAAGCTTTCTTT. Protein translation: CASHARGGEAFF.